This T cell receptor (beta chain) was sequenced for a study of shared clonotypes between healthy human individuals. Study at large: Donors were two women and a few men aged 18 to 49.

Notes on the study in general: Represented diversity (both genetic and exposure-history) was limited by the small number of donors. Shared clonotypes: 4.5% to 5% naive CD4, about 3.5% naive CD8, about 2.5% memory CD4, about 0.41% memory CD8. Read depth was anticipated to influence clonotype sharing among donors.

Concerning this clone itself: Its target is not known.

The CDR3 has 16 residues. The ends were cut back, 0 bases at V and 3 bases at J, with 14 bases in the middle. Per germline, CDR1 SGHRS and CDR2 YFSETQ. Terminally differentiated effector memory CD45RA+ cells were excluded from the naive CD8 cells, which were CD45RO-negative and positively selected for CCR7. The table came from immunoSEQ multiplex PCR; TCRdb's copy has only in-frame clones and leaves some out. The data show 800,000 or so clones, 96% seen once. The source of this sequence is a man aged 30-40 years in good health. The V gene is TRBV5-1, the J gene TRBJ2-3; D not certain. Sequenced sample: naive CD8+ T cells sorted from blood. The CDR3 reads CASSLVVNFGTDTQYF. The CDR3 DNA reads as TGCGCCAGCAGCTTGGTTGTCAACTTCGGGACAGATACGCAGTATTTT.